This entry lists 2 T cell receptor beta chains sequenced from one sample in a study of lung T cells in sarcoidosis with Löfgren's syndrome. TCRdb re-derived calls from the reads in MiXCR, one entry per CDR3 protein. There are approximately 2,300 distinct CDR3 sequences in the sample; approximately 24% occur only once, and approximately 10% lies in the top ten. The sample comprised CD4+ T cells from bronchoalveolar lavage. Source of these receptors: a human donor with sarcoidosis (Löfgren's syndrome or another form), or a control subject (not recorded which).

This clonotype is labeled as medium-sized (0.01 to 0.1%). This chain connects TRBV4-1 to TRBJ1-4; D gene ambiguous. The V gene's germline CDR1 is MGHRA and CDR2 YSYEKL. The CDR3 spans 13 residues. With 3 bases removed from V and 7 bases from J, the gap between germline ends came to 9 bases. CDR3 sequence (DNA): TGCGCCAGCAGCCAGCAGGTTTCTGAAAAACTGTTTTTT. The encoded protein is CASSQQVSEKLFF.

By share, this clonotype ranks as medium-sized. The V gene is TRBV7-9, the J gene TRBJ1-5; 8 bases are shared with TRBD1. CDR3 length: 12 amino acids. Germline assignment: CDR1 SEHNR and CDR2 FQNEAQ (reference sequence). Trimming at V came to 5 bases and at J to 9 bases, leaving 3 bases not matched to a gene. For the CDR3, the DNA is TGTGCCAGCAGCGAAGGACAGGGGCCCCAGCATTTT. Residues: CASSEGQGPQHF.